The 30 T cell receptor beta chains below were found in one sample sequenced in a study of CD8+CD57+ T cells in acquired aplastic anemia. The template for TCR beta VDJ and CDR3 sequence profiling was genomic DNA. MiXCR was run by TCRdb on the reads, yielding one entry per CDR3 protein. The sample lists over 150,000 distinct CDR3 sequences, 71% occurring once. Individuals selected for sequencing had exhibited CD8+CD57+ cell expansion on flow cytometry. The specimen sequenced was sorted CD4+, CD8+, or CD8+CD57+ T cells (not recorded which) from PBMCs. The receptor set was obtained from a human donor with aplastic anemia.

The J gene is TRBJ2-3, the V gene TRBV7-2; TRBD1 agrees at 7 bases. The CDR3 contains 11 residues. V shed 11 bases, J shed 3 bases, and the junction held 2 bases outside the gene matches. Germline assignment: CDR1 SGHTA and CDR2 FQGNSA. The CDR3 here is CAGQETDTQYF. DNA for the CDR3: TGTGCCGGACAGGAGACAGATACGCAGTATTTT.

This clonotype was observed a handful of times. The chain links TRBV29-1 to TRBJ2-6, with D possibly matching TRBD1 (6 bases). The ends were cut back, 4 bases at V and 4 bases at J, with 20 bases in the middle. Germline CDR1 SQVTM, CDR2 ANQGSEA. This CDR3 spans 17 amino acids. CDR3 sequence (DNA): TGCAGCGTTGGACTGTTTAGGGGGTCGTCGGGGGCCAACGTCCTGACTTTC. Amino acids: CSVGLFRGSSGANVLTF.

This chain connects TRBV20-1 to TRBJ2-7, with 7 bases identical to TRBD1. The CDR3 has 15 residues. V lost 0 bases and J lost 3; bases outside the gene matches: 8. Germline V gene data show CDR1 as DFQATT and CDR2 as SNEGSKA (reference sequence). CDR3 coding DNA: TGCAGTGCTAGAGATGCGACAGGGACGGTCTACGAGCAGTACTTC. Amino acids: CSARDATGTVYEQYF.

This clonotype has just a few counts. The chain carries TRBV24-1 and TRBJ2-5; 13 bases align to TRBD2. CDR3 size: 15 residues. Germline V gene sequence: CDR1 KGHDR, CDR2 SFDVKD. V dropped 3 bases and J dropped 5; count of bases not matched to a gene: 2. The DNA of the CDR3 is TGTGCCACCAGTGATCCGACTAGCGGGGGGGAGACCCAGTACTTC. Protein: CATSDPTSGGETQYF.

This clonotype has a count of ten or more. The V gene is TRBV25-1, the J gene TRBJ2-2; no definite D call. V lost 3 bases, J lost 3 bases, and 5 bases lay in between. CDR1 is MGHDK, CDR2 SYGVNS, per germline. The CDR3 consists of 13 residues. CDR3 amino acids: CASSDRHTGELFF. DNA for the CDR3: TGTGCCAGCAGTGATCGGCACACCGGGGAGCTGTTTTTT.

There are a few counts of this clonotype. The gene calls are TRBV2 and TRBJ2-7; possible D gene TRBD1, 5 bases. Germline CDR1 reads SNHLY; CDR2 reads FYNNEI. Trimming shortened V by 6 bases and J by 6 bases, and 6 bases separated the two germline ends. The length of the CDR3 is 10 residues. The CDR3 region has the DNA TGTGCCAGCAGAGGGGTCGAGCAGTACTTC. Its protein is CASRGVEQYF.

V gene TRBV20-1 combines with J gene TRBJ2-7; TRBD2 matches 9 bases. J lost 9 bases, V lost 6 bases, and 15 bases had no gene match. CDR1 and CDR2 (germline): DFQATT, SNEGSKA (reference sequence). The CDR3 sequence is 14 residues long. The CDR3: CSAALVGGRAPQYF. Here the CDR3 DNA reads TGCAGTGCCGCCTTGGTAGGCGGGAGGGCCCCGCAGTACTTC.

This chain uses TRBV7-9 with TRBJ2-7; 9 bases fit TRBD1. CDR1 and CDR2 from the germline V gene are SEHNR and FQNEAQ (reference sequence). This CDR3 has 16 amino acids. V lost 2 bases, J lost 5 bases, and 10 bases stayed unmatched. The CDR3 sequence: CASSLSPGQGLNEQYF. The CDR3, as DNA: TGTGCCAGCAGCTTATCCCCGGGACAGGGCCTCAACGAGCAGTACTTC.

This clonotype showed up just once. The chain combines TRBV15 with TRBJ2-7; a possible D gene is TRBD2 (6 bases). V lost 3 bases and J lost 0, with 15 bases in between. Germline CDR1 reads LNHNV; CDR2 reads YYDKDF (reference sequence). The CDR3 covers 16 residues. The CDR3 DNA reads as TGTGCCACCAGCAGGGAACGGGCTAGCGACTCCTACGAGCAGTACTTC. Residues: CATSRERASDSYEQYF.

This chain joins TRBV7-3 and TRBJ2-1, with 10 bases lining up with TRBD1. CDR3 length: 14 amino acids. V shed 7 bases and J 5 bases; nucleotides not matched to a gene: 5. Germline V CDR1 and CDR2: SGHTA, FQGTGA. The CDR3 DNA reads as TGTGCCAGCACCTGGGACAGGGGTAACAATGAGCAGTTCTTC. Protein sequence: CASTWDRGNNEQFF.

This chain uses TRBV12-3 or TRBV12-4 with TRBJ1-2; D gene ambiguous. CDR3 size: 12 residues. The V gene lost 1 base and the J gene lost 5 bases, with 5 bases spanning the gap. CDR3 amino acids: CASSLGVYGYTF. Here the CDR3 DNA reads TGTGCCAGCAGTTTAGGGGTTTATGGCTACACCTTC.

V gene TRBV5-5 combines with J gene TRBJ1-1; D might be TRBD1 (5 bases). Trimming took off 4 bases at V and 6 bases at J, with 10 bases between the two ends. Germline CDR1 reads SGHKS; CDR2 reads YYEKEE (reference sequence). The CDR3 is 12 amino acids. The CDR3 DNA is TGTGCCAGCAGCCCTTGGGGCCCTGAAGCTTTCTTT. The encoded protein is CASSPWGPEAFF.

The chain links TRBV2 to TRBJ1-1; D gene unclear. The V end was cut by 5 bases, the J end by 1 base, with 11 bases between. Germline-derived CDR1 and CDR2 are SNHLY and FYNNEI. The CDR3 loop spans 14 amino acids. The CDR3 loop is CASSLRHENTEAFF. In nucleotides, the CDR3 is TGTGCCAGCAGTTTAAGACACGAGAACACTGAAGCTTTCTTT.

The chain carries TRBV15 and TRBJ1-1; TRBD1 agrees at 7 bases. Trimming at V came to 2 bases and at J to 0 bases, leaving 9 bases not matched to a gene. Germline loops: CDR1 LNHNV, CDR2 YYDKDF (reference sequence). The CDR3 is 17 amino acids. The CDR3 sequence: CATSRPFPGQLNTEAFF. The CDR3 DNA is TGTGCCACCAGCAGACCATTTCCGGGACAGCTGAACACTGAAGCTTTCTTT.

This clonotype was counted ten times or more. V is TRBV20-1 and J is TRBJ1-5, with D unresolved. This CDR3 comprises 15 residues. The ends were cut back, 2 bases at V and 4 bases at J, with 15 bases in the middle. Germline-derived CDR1 and CDR2 are DFQATT and SNEGSKA (reference sequence). The DNA of the CDR3 is TGCAGTGCTAGATCTATTGGCGAGGGTAATCAGCCCCAGCATTTT. Amino acid sequence: CSARSIGEGNQPQHF.

V is TRBV2 and J is TRBJ2-1; 9 bases fit TRBD2. J gave up 5 bases and V 7 bases, and 6 bases lay outside the gene matches. Germline assignment: CDR1 SNHLY and CDR2 FYNNEI. The CDR3 extends over 14 amino acids. In DNA, the CDR3 is TGTGCCAGCAAGGTCGGGACTAGCAACAATGAGCAGTTCTTC. This sequence encodes CASKVGTSNNEQFF.

The chain has TRBV7-3 and TRBJ2-1, with 8 bases aligning to TRBD2. V shed 6 bases and J 5 bases; nucleotides not matched to a gene: 9. Germline assignment: CDR1 SGHTA and CDR2 FQGTGA. The CDR3 spans 15 residues. CDR3 protein: CASRVLAGLNNEQFF. The CDR3 coding sequence is TGTGCCAGCAGGGTTCTAGCGGGCTTGAACAATGAGCAGTTCTTC. Supplemented by reference TRBV7-3 and TRBJ2-1, the full variable domain reads GAGVSQTPSNKVTEKGKYVELRCDPISGHTALYWYRQSLGQGPEFLIYFQGTGAADDSGLPNDRFFAVRPEGSVSTLKIQRTERGDSAVYLCASRVLAGLNNEQFFGPGTRLTVL.

The rearrangement joins TRBV12-3 or TRBV12-4 to TRBJ2-5, with D perhaps matching TRBD1 (6 bases). Deletions cut 5 bases from V and 4 bases from J, with 11 bases between. This CDR3 comprises 13 residues. The CDR3 is CASSNRDRETQYF. CDR3 sequence (DNA): TGTGCCAGCAGTAACAGGGACCGAGAGACCCAGTACTTC.

The V gene is TRBV7-2, the J gene TRBJ1-2, with D unresolved. In germline, CDR1 is SGHTA, CDR2 FQGNSA. This CDR3 comprises 14 residues. V was pared by 1 base and J by 2 bases, with 8 bases between. This chain's CDR3 is CASSLVPGNYGYTF. CDR3 nucleotides: TGTGCCAGCAGCTTAGTCCCGGGGAACTATGGCTACACCTTC.

V and J are TRBV20-1 and TRBJ2-5; TRBD1 is a possible D gene (6 bases). The CDR3 has 14 residues. CDR1 and CDR2 (germline): DFQATT, SNEGSKA (reference sequence). Trimming took off 1 base at V and 1 base at J, with 10 bases between the two ends. CDR3 residues: CSARVLGAQETQYF. The CDR3 nucleotides are TGCAGTGCTAGAGTCCTGGGGGCCCAAGAGACCCAGTACTTC.

The V call is TRBV5-4, the J call TRBJ2-1; 10 bases are shared with TRBD2. Germline CDR1 reads SGHNT; CDR2 reads YYREEE (reference sequence). The trim removed 3 bases at V and 10 bases at J, leaving 13 bases unmatched. The CDR3 has 16 amino acids. In nucleotides, the CDR3 is TGTGCCAGCAGCTCACACTTGAGCGGGGGGGTTGGAGAGCAGTTCTTC. Protein sequence: CASSSHLSGGVGEQFF.

J is TRBJ1-2 and V is TRBV7-8; TRBD1 agrees at 7 bases. Per the germline V gene, CDR1 is SGHVS and CDR2 is FQNEAQ. The CDR3 spans 16 residues. J lost 2 bases, V lost 2 bases, and 8 bases had no gene match. In DNA, the CDR3 is TGTGCCAGCAGCTTAAAGGGGGCGCGGGGAAACTATGGCTACACCTTC. It translates to CASSLKGARGNYGYTF.

This clonotype was counted only a few times. This chain uses TRBV20-1 with TRBJ2-5; maybe TRBD2 (6 bases). Germline assignment: CDR1 DFQATT and CDR2 SNEGSKA (reference sequence). V lost 3 bases and J 4 bases, leaving 15 bases between the germline ends. This CDR3 is built from 14 residues. CDR3 residues: CSARPGTGAETQYF. CDR3 bases: TGCAGTGCTAGGCCGGGGACTGGGGCAGAGACCCAGTACTTC.

This clonotype was counted a few times. This chain links TRBV2 with TRBJ1-1, with D unresolved. There are 13 residues in the CDR3. Germline CDR1 and CDR2: SNHLY and FYNNEI. V lost 5 bases, J lost 0 bases, and 7 bases lay in between. CDR3: CASSLQLNTEAFF. The CDR3 DNA reads TGTGCCAGCAGTTTACAGTTGAACACTGAAGCTTTCTTT.

The rearrangement links TRBV24-1 to TRBJ2-3; D gene unclear. Per germline, CDR1 KGHDR and CDR2 SFDVKD. V was pared by 1 base and J by 2 bases, with 3 bases between. The CDR3 has 13 amino acids. Written as DNA, the CDR3 is TGTGCCACCAGTGATTTATACACAGATACGCAGTATTTT. This sequence encodes CATSDLYTDTQYF.

The chain combines TRBV25-1 with TRBJ1-2; D perhaps matches TRBD1 (5 bases). Per the germline V gene, CDR1 is MGHDK and CDR2 is SYGVNS. The CDR3 is 13 residues long. Trimming left V 1 base short and J 8 bases short, with 11 bases between. CDR3 sequence (DNA): TGTGCCAGCAGTGAATCCCAGGGTGCCGGCTACACCTTC. Amino acid sequence: CASSESQGAGYTF.

V gene TRBV7-2 combines with J gene TRBJ1-2; D is perhaps TRBD1 (5 bases). Per the germline V gene, CDR1 is SGHTA and CDR2 is FQGNSA. V was trimmed by 3 bases and J by 4 bases, leaving 15 bases between them. The CDR3 has 15 residues. The CDR3 DNA is TGTGCCAGCAGCTTCCCCGGGGCAGTGGGCTATGGCTACACCTTC. Its translation is CASSFPGAVGYGYTF.

This clonotype came up a few times. The chain uses TRBV20-1 and TRBJ1-1; TRBD1 aligns across 9 bases. Germline-derived CDR1 and CDR2 are DFQATT and SNEGSKA (reference sequence). The ends lost 3 bases at V and 4 bases at J; junction bases unmatched: 15. This CDR3 is 17 amino acids long. For the CDR3, the DNA is TGCAGTGCTAGTTCCCCCTCAACCGGGACAGGGACCACTGAAGCTTTCTTT. Its translation is CSASSPSTGTGTTEAFF.

The genes are TRBV10-3 and TRBJ2-5; tentative D call: TRBD2 (5 bases). V was clipped by 4 bases and J by 2 bases, with 8 bases between them. This CDR3 has 13 residues. In germline, CDR1 is ENHRY, CDR2 SYGVKD. CDR3 protein: CAISGGLQETQYF. CDR3 DNA sequence: TGTGCCATCAGTGGCGGGTTGCAAGAGACCCAGTACTTC.

This clonotype was observed a few times. The V gene is TRBV24-1, the J gene TRBJ1-5; D remains unclear. With 6 bases removed from V and 3 bases from J, the gap between germline ends came to 11 bases. Germline loops: CDR1 KGHDR, CDR2 SFDVKD. CDR3 length: 14 residues. DNA for the CDR3: TGTGCCACCAGTTGGCAGGCAGACAATCAGCCCCAGCATTTT. Protein: CATSWQADNQPQHF.